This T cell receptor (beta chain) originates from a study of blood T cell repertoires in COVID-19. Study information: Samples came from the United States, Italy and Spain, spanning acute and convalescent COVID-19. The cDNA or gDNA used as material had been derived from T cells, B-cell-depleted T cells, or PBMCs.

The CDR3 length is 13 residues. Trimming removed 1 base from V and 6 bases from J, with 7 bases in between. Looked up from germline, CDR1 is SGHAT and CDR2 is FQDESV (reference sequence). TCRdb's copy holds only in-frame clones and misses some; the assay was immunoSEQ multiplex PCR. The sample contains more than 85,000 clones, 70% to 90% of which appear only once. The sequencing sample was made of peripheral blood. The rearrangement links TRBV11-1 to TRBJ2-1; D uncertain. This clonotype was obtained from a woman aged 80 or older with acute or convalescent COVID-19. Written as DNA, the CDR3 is TGTGCCAGCAGCTTAGGACTGCGCAATGAGCAGTTCTTC. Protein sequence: CASSLGLRNEQFF.